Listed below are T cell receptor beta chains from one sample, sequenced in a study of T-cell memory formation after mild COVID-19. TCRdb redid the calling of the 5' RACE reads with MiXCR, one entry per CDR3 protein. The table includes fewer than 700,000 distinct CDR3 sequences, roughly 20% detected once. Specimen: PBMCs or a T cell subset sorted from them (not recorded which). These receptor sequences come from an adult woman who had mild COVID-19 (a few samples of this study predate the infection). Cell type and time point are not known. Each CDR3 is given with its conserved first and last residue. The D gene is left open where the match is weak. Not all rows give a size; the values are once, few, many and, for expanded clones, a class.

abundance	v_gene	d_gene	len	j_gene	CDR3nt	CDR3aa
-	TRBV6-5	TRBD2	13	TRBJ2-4	TGTGCCAGCAGTTCCCTTCTAGCGGGGGGGCAATACTTC	CASSSLLAGGQYF
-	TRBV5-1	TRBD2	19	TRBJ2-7	TGCGCCAGCAGCTTGTCCCGGACTAGCGGGGGGCCCGACTCCTACGAGCAGTACTTC	CASSLSRTSGGPDSYEQYF
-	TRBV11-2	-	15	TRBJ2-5	TGTGCCAGCAGCTCGGGACATGTGGCGGGAGAGACCCAGTACTTC	CASSSGHVAGETQYF
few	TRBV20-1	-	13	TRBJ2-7	TGCAGTGCTCCCGACAGGAGCTCCTACGAGCAGTACTTC	CSAPDRSSYEQYF
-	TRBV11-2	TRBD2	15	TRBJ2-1	TGTGCCAGCAGCTTTTTCATGGTCGGGGGGGATGAGCAGTTCTTC	CASSFFMVGGDEQFF
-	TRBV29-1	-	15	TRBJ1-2	TGCAGCGCTCGCGGGAAGGAGAACTCTAACTATGGCTACACCTTC	CSARGKENSNYGYTF
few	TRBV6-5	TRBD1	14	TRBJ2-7	TGTGCCAGCAGTTACTCGGGACAGGGCTACGAGCAGTACTTC	CASSYSGQGYEQYF
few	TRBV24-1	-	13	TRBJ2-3	TGTGCCACTCAAGGACGGCTCACAGATACGCAGTATTTT	CATQGRLTDTQYF
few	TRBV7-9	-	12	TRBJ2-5	TGTGCCAGCAGCTTAACAACCCCCTACCAGTACTTC	CASSLTTPYQYF
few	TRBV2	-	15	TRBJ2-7	TGTGCCAGCAGGGACCGGGCTCCGGGCTCCTACGAGCAGTACTTC	CASRDRAPGSYEQYF
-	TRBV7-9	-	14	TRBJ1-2	TGTGCCAGCAGCTTATTGGGTCAGGACTATGGCTACACCTTC	CASSLLGQDYGYTF
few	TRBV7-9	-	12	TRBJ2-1	TGTGCCAGCAGCTCACCCACGACTGAGCAGTTCTTC	CASSSPTTEQFF
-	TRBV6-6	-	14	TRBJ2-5	TGTGCCAGCAATCCTGGGACGACTGGAAGGACCCAGTACTTC	CASNPGTTGRTQYF
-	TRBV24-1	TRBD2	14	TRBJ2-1	TGTGCCACCAGTATAGCGGGGGCAGACAATGAGCAGTTCTTC	CATSIAGADNEQFF
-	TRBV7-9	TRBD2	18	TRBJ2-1	TGTGCCAGCAGCTTTCACCTGACTAGCGGAAGCTCCTACAATGAGCAGTTCTTC	CASSFHLTSGSSYNEQFF
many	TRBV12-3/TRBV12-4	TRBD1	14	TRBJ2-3	TGTGCCAGCAGTCGGGACAGACTCACAGATACGCAGTATTTT	CASSRDRLTDTQYF
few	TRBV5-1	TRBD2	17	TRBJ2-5	TGCGCCAGCAGCTTGGCCTCACTAGCGGGGTCCCAAGAGACCCAGTACTTC	CASSLASLAGSQETQYF
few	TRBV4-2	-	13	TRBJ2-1	TGTGCCAGCAGCGCCGCCGCCAGCCCGGAGCAGTTCTTC	CASSAAASPEQFF
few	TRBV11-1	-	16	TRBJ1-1	TGTGCCAGCAGCTTAGCGGCACAGAATCAGAACACTGAAGCTTTCTTT	CASSLAAQNQNTEAFF
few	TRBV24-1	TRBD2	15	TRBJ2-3	TGTGCCACCAGTGCAGCGGGGGACGTCACAGATACGCAGTATTTT	CATSAAGDVTDTQYF
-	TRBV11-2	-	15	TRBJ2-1	TGTGCCAGCAGCTTTACCGGGAATCGCAACAATGAGCAGTTCTTC	CASSFTGNRNNEQFF
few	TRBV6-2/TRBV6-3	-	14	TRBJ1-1	TGTGCCAGCAGTTACAGGGCAAGGAACACTGAAGCTTTCTTT	CASSYRARNTEAFF
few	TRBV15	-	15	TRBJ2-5	TGTGCCACCAGCAGGGAGGGACAGCGAGGAGAGACCCAGTACTTC	CATSREGQRGETQYF
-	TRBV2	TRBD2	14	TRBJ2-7	TGTGCCAGCACCCGACTAGCGGGGAAGTCCGAGCAGTACTTC	CASTRLAGKSEQYF
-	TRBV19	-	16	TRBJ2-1	TGTGCCAGTAGTTCTGTCCGGTCAAGCTCCTACAATGAGCAGTTCTTC	CASSSVRSSSYNEQFF
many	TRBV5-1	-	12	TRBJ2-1	TGCGCCAGCAGCTTGATTGGGCCCGAGCAGTTCTTC	CASSLIGPEQFF
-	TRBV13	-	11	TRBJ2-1	TGTGCCAGCAGGGTCACCAATGAGCAGTTCTTC	CASRVTNEQFF
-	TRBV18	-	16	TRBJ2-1	TGTGCCAGCTCACCACCGTCACTTTCTGGTACCGATGAGCAGTTCTTC	CASSPPSLSGTDEQFF
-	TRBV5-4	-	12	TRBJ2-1	TGTGCCAGCAGTTCGGACCGTAGGGAGCAGTTCTTC	CASSSDRREQFF
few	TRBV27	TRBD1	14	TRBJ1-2	TGTGCCAGCAGTTCCCGGGCAGGGGGACAGGGCAACACCTTC	CASSSRAGGQGNTF
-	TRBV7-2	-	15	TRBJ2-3	TGTGCCAGCAGCTTAGAACTCACGAGCACAGATACGCAGTATTTT	CASSLELTSTDTQYF
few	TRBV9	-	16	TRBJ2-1	TGTGCCAGCAGCCCTCCCTGGGGGCAGGACTACAATGAGCAGTTCTTC	CASSPPWGQDYNEQFF